These T cell receptor beta chains were read from a single sample in a study of T cell responses to AZD1222 COVID-19 vaccine. This table comes from immunoSEQ multiplex PCR, and its TCRdb copy is limited to in-frame clones, with some not included. Of 92,000 or so clones listed, roughly 90% were seen once; the top ten hold 5% to 6%. The material was peripheral blood, obtained 28 days after the second AZD1222 dose. These receptors came from an adult who received the AZD1222 COVID-19 vaccine. Both conserved end residues are part of each CDR3. The D gene is left open where the match is weak. Clone size is not always given. Where it is, it says once, few, many or a class for expanded clones.

size	V	D	J	DNA	CDR3
NA	TRBV7-2	NA	TRBJ1-2	TGTGCCAGCAGCTTATCCCTCTATGGCTACACCTTC	CASSLSLYGYTF
NA	TRBV19	NA	TRBJ1-6	TGTGCCAGTAGTAATAATGATCACTTCAAGGATTCACCCCTCCACTTT	CASSNNDHFKDSPLHF
NA	TRBV7-9	NA	TRBJ1-3	TGTGCCAGCAGCTTTGGCTTGGCCGACCGGAGAAACACCATATATTTT	CASSFGLADRRNTIYF
few	TRBV5-1	TRBD1	TRBJ1-2	TGCGCCAGCAGCGCACCCGACAGGGGCTATGGCTACACCTTC	CASSAPDRGYGYTF
NA	TRBV30	TRBD1	TRBJ1-5	TGTGCCTGGAGCCACCATCGGGACAGCTATAGCAATCAGCCCCAGCATTTT	CAWSHHRDSYSNQPQHF
NA	TRBV7-2	NA	TRBJ1-2	TGTGCCAGCAGCTCCGGAAACCGGAACTATGGCTACACCTTC	CASSSGNRNYGYTF
NA	TRBV5-6	TRBD1	TRBJ1-1	TGTGCCAGCAGCTACGACAGGGGATACACTGAAGCTTTCTTT	CASSYDRGYTEAFF
NA	TRBV6-4	TRBD1	TRBJ1-6	TGTGCCAGCAGTGACTCACAGGGGGGTAATTCACCCCTCCACTTT	CASSDSQGGNSPLHF
NA	TRBV6-2/TRBV6-3	NA	TRBJ2-7	TGTGCCAGCAGTTACATTTCCTACGAGCAGTACTTC	CASSYISYEQYF
NA	TRBV7-6	NA	TRBJ1-1	TGTGCCAGCAGCCGACCTGGAGGCGCTGAAGCTTTCTTT	CASSRPGGAEAFF
NA	TRBV4-3	NA	TRBJ1-6	TGCGCCAGCAGCCAAGCCACAACAGGCCGAAGCTCCTATAATTCACCCCTCCACTTT	CASSQATTGRSSYNSPLHF
NA	TRBV6-2/TRBV6-3	TRBD2	TRBJ2-5	TGTGCCAGCAGTTACACTAGCGGGGGGGCAGAGACCCAGTACTTC	CASSYTSGGAETQYF
NA	TRBV11-3	NA	TRBJ2-7	TGTGCCAGCAGCTTAGGCAAGACGGCCGCCTACGAGCAGTACTTC	CASSLGKTAAYEQYF
NA	TRBV21-1	NA	TRBJ1-2	TGTGCCAGCAGCAAAAGTAGGCCCGGGACAGGCGGACTAAGAGACTATGGCTACACCTTC	CASSKSRPGTGGLRDYGYTF
NA	TRBV6-4	TRBD1	TRBJ1-6	TGTGCCAGCAGTGAAATAGGGGGCAATTCACCCCTCCACTTT	CASSEIGGNSPLHF
NA	TRBV11-2	TRBD1	TRBJ2-2	TGTGCCAGCAGCCTTGACAGGGACGGGGAGCTGTTTTTT	CASSLDRDGELFF
NA	TRBV6-1	NA	TRBJ2-7	TGTGCCAGCAGTGAAGGTGCAGGGGGGACCTACGAGCAGTACTTC	CASSEGAGGTYEQYF
NA	TRBV11-3	NA	TRBJ1-4	TGTGCCAGCAGCCTTGGTACCCGAACTAATGAAAAACTGTTTTTT	CASSLGTRTNEKLFF
NA	TRBV5-1	NA	TRBJ1-1	TGCGCCAGCAGCTTGGGGACTCTGAACACTGAAGCTTTCTTT	CASSLGTLNTEAFF
medium-sized	TRBV2	TRBD2	TRBJ2-5	TGTGCCAGCACGACGCGGGGGGGAGCGGAGACCCAGTACTTC	CASTTRGGAETQYF
NA	TRBV27	TRBD1	TRBJ1-1	TGTGCCAGCGGGTTTACAGGGGTAACTGAAGCTTTCTTT	CASGFTGVTEAFF
NA	TRBV7-9	NA	TRBJ1-5	TGTGCCAGCAGCGTACAGGGTAGCAATCAGCCCCAGCATTTT	CASSVQGSNQPQHF
NA	TRBV6-5	TRBD1	TRBJ2-1	TGTGCCAGCAGGGAGGACAGGGGGTACTACAATGAGCAGTTCTTC	CASREDRGYYNEQFF
NA	TRBV28	TRBD1	TRBJ2-2	TGTGCCAGCAGTTCTCGGACAGGGGAGAACACCGGGGAGCTGTTTTTT	CASSSRTGENTGELFF
NA	TRBV19	NA	TRBJ1-3	TGTGCCAGTAGTAACGCAGGGTTTGGAAACACCATATATTTT	CASSNAGFGNTIYF
NA	TRBV6-1	NA	TRBJ1-2	TGTGCCAGCAGTGAAGCTCGGGGGCGTGTGTATGGCTACACCTTC	CASSEARGRVYGYTF
NA	TRBV6-5	TRBD1	TRBJ2-2	TGTGCCACATCATCAGGGGGAGTGAACACCGGGGAGCTGTTTTTT	CATSSGGVNTGELFF
once	TRBV6-4	NA	TRBJ2-7	TGTGCCAGCAGTGACTCCTGGGACCCCTACGAGCAGTACTTC	CASSDSWDPYEQYF
NA	TRBV7-3	NA	TRBJ2-7	TGTGCCAGCAGCTTAACTGCTAGCTACGAGCAGTACTTC	CASSLTASYEQYF
NA	TRBV9	TRBD1	TRBJ2-1	TGTGCCAGCAATAGGGGGCCCCTCTCCTACAATGAGCAGTTCTTC	CASNRGPLSYNEQFF
NA	TRBV7-9	TRBD2	TRBJ2-1	TGTGCCAGCAGCGTAGGGACTAGCGGGAGACCCTCCTACAATGAGCAGTTCTTC	CASSVGTSGRPSYNEQFF
once	TRBV14	NA	TRBJ1-5	TGTGCCAGCAGCCTTATGGATCAGCCCCAGCATTTT	CASSLMDQPQHF